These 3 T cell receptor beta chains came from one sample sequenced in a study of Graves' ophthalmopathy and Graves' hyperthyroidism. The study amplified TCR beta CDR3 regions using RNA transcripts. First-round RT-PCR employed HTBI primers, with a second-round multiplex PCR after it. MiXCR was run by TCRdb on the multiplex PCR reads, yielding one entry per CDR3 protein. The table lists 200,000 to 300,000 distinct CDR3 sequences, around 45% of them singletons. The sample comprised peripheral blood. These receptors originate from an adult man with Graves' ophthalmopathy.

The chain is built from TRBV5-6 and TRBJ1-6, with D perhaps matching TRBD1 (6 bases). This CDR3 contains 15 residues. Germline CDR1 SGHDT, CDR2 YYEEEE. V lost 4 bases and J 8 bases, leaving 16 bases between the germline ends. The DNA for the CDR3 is TGTGCCAGCAGCCCAGTTGAGGGGGGCGATTCACCCCTCCACTTT. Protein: CASSPVEGGDSPLHF.

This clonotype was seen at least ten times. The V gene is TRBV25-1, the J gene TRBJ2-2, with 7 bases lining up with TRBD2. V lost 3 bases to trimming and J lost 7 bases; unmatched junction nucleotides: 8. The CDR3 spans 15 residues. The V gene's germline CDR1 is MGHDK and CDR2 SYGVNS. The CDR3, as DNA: TGTGCCAGCAGTGAGCTAGCGGCATCCCTCGGGGAGCTGTTTTTT. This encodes CASSELAASLGELFF.

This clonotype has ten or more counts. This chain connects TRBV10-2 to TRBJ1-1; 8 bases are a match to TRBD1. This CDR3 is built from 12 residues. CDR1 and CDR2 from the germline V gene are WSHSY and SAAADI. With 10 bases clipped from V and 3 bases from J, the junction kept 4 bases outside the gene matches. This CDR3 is CATGQGDTEAFF. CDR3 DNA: TGCGCCACTGGACAGGGCGACACTGAAGCTTTCTTT.